The clone carrying this TCR beta chain has only a few counts. Antigen: not known. Deletions cut 5 bases from V and 8 bases from J, with 22 bases between. The CDR3 is 16 residues long. Germline values: CDR1 SGHAT, CDR2 FQNNGV. The data derive from a study of T cells in Graves' hyperthyroidism and ophthalmopathy. Study-wide results and limits: Progression to ophthalmopathy was predicted a median of roughly 6.5 months early.

Researchers took RNA transcripts and amplified the TCR beta CDR3 regions from them. During a first-round RT-PCR of the TCR CDR3, the HTBI primer set was used. Each CDR3 protein gets one entry after TCRdb re-called the multiplex PCR reads with MiXCR. The sample contains 600,000 to 650,000 distinct CDR3 sequences, about 17% of which appear only once. Hyperthyroidism in the patients, aged 18 to 65, was newly diagnosed and under 2 months in duration. Reasons for excluding patients were uncontrolled infection, other autoimmune disease, pregnancy or lactation. Sequenced input: blood. This receptor was identified in a woman aged 25 to 39 with Graves' hyperthyroidism. The chain is built from TRBV11-2 and TRBJ2-1; TRBD1 or TRBD2 may be the D gene (6 bases each). CDR3 DNA: TGTGCCAGCAGCCTAGGGGGGACCGGTATACGGTATGAGCAGTTCTTC. It yields the protein CASSLGGTGIRYEQFF.